These T cell receptor beta chains were read from a single sample in a study of blood T cell repertoires in COVID-19. The table came from immunoSEQ multiplex PCR; TCRdb's copy has only in-frame clones and leaves some out. The profile shows roughly 250,000 clones, roughly four fifths of them singletons. Material: peripheral blood. The origin of the receptors is a man between 50 and 59 years old with active or convalescent COVID-19. Each CDR3 is given with its conserved first and last residue. Fields, in order: clone size, J gene, D gene, V gene, CDR3 DNA, CDR3 protein. D genes are given only for firm matches. Size is omitted from some rows. Given values are once, few, many or a class for expanded clones.

clone size: -; J gene: TRBJ2-7; D gene: TRBD2; V gene: TRBV28; CDR3 DNA: TGTGCCAGCAGTCTAATAGCGGGGGGCTCCTACGAGCAGTACTTC; CDR3 protein: CASSLIAGGSYEQYF
clone size: -; J gene: TRBJ1-6; D gene: -; V gene: TRBV3-1/TRBV3-2; CDR3 DNA: TGTGCCAGCAGCCAAGGGAGGGAGGATGGGAATTCACCCCTCCACTTT; CDR3 protein: CASSQGREDGNSPLHF
clone size: -; J gene: TRBJ2-1; D gene: -; V gene: TRBV5-1; CDR3 DNA: TGCGCCAGCAGCTTGCTTCAGGATCCGGGGAATGAGCAGTTCTTC; CDR3 protein: CASSLLQDPGNEQFF
clone size: few; J gene: TRBJ1-1; D gene: -; V gene: TRBV7-2; CDR3 DNA: TGTGCCAGCAGCTTAGGGCGGGGGCTTAACACTGAAGCTTTCTTT; CDR3 protein: CASSLGRGLNTEAFF
clone size: -; J gene: TRBJ1-2; D gene: TRBD1; V gene: TRBV20-1; CDR3 DNA: TGCAGTGCTAGTGGACAGGGCTCCCTCTATGGCTACACCTTC; CDR3 protein: CSASGQGSLYGYTF
clone size: -; J gene: TRBJ1-3; D gene: -; V gene: TRBV7-8; CDR3 DNA: TGTGCCAGCAGCTCTACAGGGACTGGAAACACCATATATTTT; CDR3 protein: CASSSTGTGNTIYF
clone size: -; J gene: TRBJ2-1; D gene: -; V gene: TRBV19; CDR3 DNA: TGTGCCAGTAGCCCCTATACCGATGAGCAGTTCTTC; CDR3 protein: CASSPYTDEQFF
clone size: -; J gene: TRBJ1-3; D gene: -; V gene: TRBV6-5; CDR3 DNA: TGTGCCAGCAGTACTTGGCGGGGATCTGGAAACACCATATATTTT; CDR3 protein: CASSTWRGSGNTIYF
clone size: once; J gene: TRBJ2-5; D gene: TRBD1; V gene: TRBV7-9; CDR3 DNA: TGTGCCAGCAGCTCAACAGGGGGCCAAGAGACCCAGTACTTC; CDR3 protein: CASSSTGGQETQYF
clone size: few; J gene: TRBJ1-1; D gene: -; V gene: TRBV5-4; CDR3 DNA: TGTGCCAGCAGCTCGGCGCAGGGGGAAGCTTTCTTT; CDR3 protein: CASSSAQGEAFF
clone size: -; J gene: TRBJ1-3; D gene: -; V gene: TRBV21-1; CDR3 DNA: TGTGCCAGCAGCAAAGGGGGGGGACACACCATATATTTT; CDR3 protein: CASSKGGGHTIYF
clone size: -; J gene: TRBJ1-1; D gene: -; V gene: TRBV9; CDR3 DNA: TGTGCCAGCAGCGTAGTTGGAGTAAACACTGAAGCTTTCTTT; CDR3 protein: CASSVVGVNTEAFF
clone size: -; J gene: TRBJ1-2; D gene: -; V gene: TRBV27; CDR3 DNA: TGTGCCAGCAGTTCCACCCCCTCCTCCGGGACAAGGAACTATGGCTACACCTTC; CDR3 protein: CASSSTPSSGTRNYGYTF
clone size: -; J gene: TRBJ1-2; D gene: TRBD1; V gene: TRBV5-1; CDR3 DNA: TGCGCCAGCAGCTTACGGACAGGGTCACTTGGCTACACCTTC; CDR3 protein: CASSLRTGSLGYTF
clone size: -; J gene: TRBJ2-1; D gene: -; V gene: TRBV2; CDR3 DNA: TGTGCCTCAGGGGCTAGCGGTCGATACAATGAGCAGTTCTTC; CDR3 protein: CASGASGRYNEQFF
clone size: -; J gene: TRBJ2-2; D gene: TRBD2; V gene: TRBV29-1; CDR3 DNA: TGCAGCGTTTACGGGGGGGGCGCCGGGGAGCTGTTTTTT; CDR3 protein: CSVYGGGAGELFF
clone size: -; J gene: TRBJ2-7; D gene: TRBD1; V gene: TRBV30; CDR3 DNA: TGTGCCACCCCCGGGACAGGGCCCTACGAGCAGTACTTC; CDR3 protein: CATPGTGPYEQYF
clone size: -; J gene: TRBJ2-7; D gene: -; V gene: TRBV2; CDR3 DNA: TGTGCCAGCAGTGTAGGGGGCGAGCAGTACTTC; CDR3 protein: CASSVGGEQYF
clone size: once; J gene: TRBJ1-5; D gene: -; V gene: TRBV23-1; CDR3 DNA: TGCGCCAGCAGTCACCCCAGGGCAGTTTTGTATCAGCCCCAGCATTTT; CDR3 protein: CASSHPRAVLYQPQHF
clone size: few; J gene: TRBJ2-1; D gene: -; V gene: TRBV27; CDR3 DNA: TGTGCCAGCAGTTTACCGAGACAGCCTAGGCAGTTCTTC; CDR3 protein: CASSLPRQPRQFF
clone size: -; J gene: TRBJ1-4; D gene: -; V gene: TRBV6-5; CDR3 DNA: TGTGCCAGCCGAAGCGGGAGTATGGGAGAAAAACTGTTTTTT; CDR3 protein: CASRSGSMGEKLFF
clone size: few; J gene: TRBJ2-7; D gene: TRBD1; V gene: TRBV6-5; CDR3 DNA: TGTGCCAGCACAGGGGGATTCTACGAGCAGTACTTC; CDR3 protein: CASTGGFYEQYF
clone size: -; J gene: TRBJ2-6; D gene: TRBD1; V gene: TRBV27; CDR3 DNA: TGTGCCAGCAGTGCCTACCTAGGGGGCGTAAAGGCCAACGTCCTGACTTTC; CDR3 protein: CASSAYLGGVKANVLTF
clone size: -; J gene: TRBJ1-5; D gene: -; V gene: TRBV28; CDR3 DNA: TGTGCCATTTCGGGGGGGAGCCGTGATCAGCCCCAGCATTTT; CDR3 protein: CAISGGSRDQPQHF
clone size: -; J gene: TRBJ1-1; D gene: TRBD1; V gene: TRBV9; CDR3 DNA: TGTGCCAGCAGCGTAGAGGGGGCAGGGGGATATACTGAAGCTTTCTTT; CDR3 protein: CASSVEGAGGYTEAFF
clone size: -; J gene: TRBJ2-2; D gene: -; V gene: TRBV5-1; CDR3 DNA: TGCGCCAGCTGTCCCGGGGCAGGGGTCACCGGGGAGCTGTTTTTT; CDR3 protein: CASCPGAGVTGELFF
clone size: -; J gene: TRBJ1-4; D gene: -; V gene: TRBV28; CDR3 DNA: TGTGCCAGCAGCTCTAGGACAAAAGCAACTAATGAAAAACTGTTTTTT; CDR3 protein: CASSSRTKATNEKLFF
clone size: -; J gene: TRBJ1-2; D gene: -; V gene: TRBV6-1; CDR3 DNA: TGTGCCAGCAGTGAAGGCGGGGCTACTAACTATGGCTACACCTTC; CDR3 protein: CASSEGGATNYGYTF
clone size: -; J gene: TRBJ2-7; D gene: TRBD2; V gene: TRBV3-1/TRBV3-2; CDR3 DNA: TGTGCCAGCAGCCGCGGGGGGGACGAGCAGTACTTC; CDR3 protein: CASSRGGDEQYF
clone size: -; J gene: TRBJ2-2; D gene: TRBD1; V gene: TRBV24-1; CDR3 DNA: TGTGCCACCAGTGAATCCGGGACAGGGTACACCGGGGAGCTGTTTTTT; CDR3 protein: CATSESGTGYTGELFF
clone size: -; J gene: TRBJ1-1; D gene: -; V gene: TRBV5-1; CDR3 DNA: TGCGCCAGCAGCCCGCGGGGAGGGGACTCTGAAGCTTTCTTT; CDR3 protein: CASSPRGGDSEAFF
clone size: -; J gene: TRBJ2-7; D gene: -; V gene: TRBV9; CDR3 DNA: TGTGCCAGCAGCGTAGCCCAGGGCACCTACGAGCAGTACTTC; CDR3 protein: CASSVAQGTYEQYF
clone size: -; J gene: TRBJ1-1; D gene: -; V gene: TRBV30; CDR3 DNA: TGTGCCTGGAGTACGGGGGTTGAGTTTCCTGAAGCTTTCTTT; CDR3 protein: CAWSTGVEFPEAFF
clone size: -; J gene: TRBJ2-7; D gene: -; V gene: TRBV7-2; CDR3 DNA: TGTGCCAGCAGCTTTGCAACAACCTACGAGCAGTACTTC; CDR3 protein: CASSFATTYEQYF
clone size: few; J gene: TRBJ2-3; D gene: -; V gene: TRBV2; CDR3 DNA: TGTGCCAGCAGTGATGCGGGGCGAGATACGCAGTATTTT; CDR3 protein: CASSDAGRDTQYF
clone size: -; J gene: TRBJ2-7; D gene: TRBD1; V gene: TRBV7-9; CDR3 DNA: TGTGCCAGCAGCTTAAGTGCAGGGGGCGCATACGAGCAGTACTTC; CDR3 protein: CASSLSAGGAYEQYF
clone size: -; J gene: TRBJ1-1; D gene: TRBD1; V gene: TRBV20-1; CDR3 DNA: TGCAGTGCGGACCACAGGGGGTTT; CDR3 protein: CSADHRGF
clone size: -; J gene: TRBJ1-6; D gene: -; V gene: TRBV3-1/TRBV3-2; CDR3 DNA: TGTGCCAGCAGCCAAGCAGGGGCCGAATCACCCCTCCACTTT; CDR3 protein: CASSQAGAESPLHF
clone size: -; J gene: TRBJ1-6; D gene: TRBD1; V gene: TRBV6-1; CDR3 DNA: TGTGCCAGCAGTGAACGGACAGGGGGAGGTTCCTATAATTCACCCCTCCACTTT; CDR3 protein: CASSERTGGGSYNSPLHF
clone size: few; J gene: TRBJ2-1; D gene: -; V gene: TRBV30; CDR3 DNA: TGTGCCTGCGGGCCACAGGGACACAATGAGCAGTTCTTC; CDR3 protein: CACGPQGHNEQFF
clone size: -; J gene: TRBJ2-1; D gene: TRBD1; V gene: TRBV30; CDR3 DNA: TGTGCCTGGAGGGGGACAGGGCCCAATGAGCAGTTCTTC; CDR3 protein: CAWRGTGPNEQFF
clone size: -; J gene: TRBJ1-1; D gene: -; V gene: TRBV14; CDR3 DNA: TGTGCCAGCAGCACAGGATTGAGCACTGAAGCTTTCTTT; CDR3 protein: CASSTGLSTEAFF
clone size: -; J gene: TRBJ2-7; D gene: -; V gene: TRBV13; CDR3 DNA: TGTGCCAGCAGCTCCCGCGCCTACGAGCAGTACTTC; CDR3 protein: CASSSRAYEQYF
clone size: -; J gene: TRBJ2-7; D gene: TRBD2; V gene: TRBV12-5; CDR3 DNA: TGTGCTAGTGCTTATGGGGGGGGGAACTCCTACGAGCAGTACTTC; CDR3 protein: CASAYGGGNSYEQYF
clone size: -; J gene: TRBJ1-1; D gene: TRBD1; V gene: TRBV29-1; CDR3 DNA: TGCAGCGTTGGAGGGACAGTGAACACTGAAGCTTTCTTT; CDR3 protein: CSVGGTVNTEAFF
clone size: -; J gene: TRBJ2-1; D gene: -; V gene: TRBV3-1/TRBV3-2; CDR3 DNA: TGTGCCAGCAGCCAAGTACCTAGCCATAGCTCCTACAATGAGCAGTTCTTC; CDR3 protein: CASSQVPSHSSYNEQFF
clone size: few; J gene: TRBJ1-6; D gene: -; V gene: TRBV28; CDR3 DNA: TGTGCCAGCAATGTTTGGGCCACAGGGCTCCTCTCCTATAATTCACCCCTCCACTTT; CDR3 protein: CASNVWATGLLSYNSPLHF
clone size: -; J gene: TRBJ1-1; D gene: -; V gene: TRBV3-1/TRBV3-2; CDR3 DNA: TGTGCCAGCAGCCAAGCCAGGACAGCAGTAAACACTGAAGCTTTCTTT; CDR3 protein: CASSQARTAVNTEAFF
clone size: -; J gene: TRBJ2-3; D gene: -; V gene: TRBV6-2/TRBV6-3; CDR3 DNA: TGTGCCAGCAGTTACTCAGGGACTAGCACAGATACGCAGTATTTT; CDR3 protein: CASSYSGTSTDTQYF
clone size: -; J gene: TRBJ2-2; D gene: -; V gene: TRBV6-5; CDR3 DNA: TGTGCCAGCAGTTACGGGCCATATTCCACCGGGGAGCTGTTTTTT; CDR3 protein: CASSYGPYSTGELFF
clone size: once; J gene: TRBJ2-2; D gene: -; V gene: TRBV9; CDR3 DNA: TGTGCCAGCAGCGTCGGGCAGGGAGGTAACACCGGGGAGCTGTTTTTT; CDR3 protein: CASSVGQGGNTGELFF
clone size: -; J gene: TRBJ1-1; D gene: TRBD1; V gene: TRBV7-2; CDR3 DNA: TGTGCCAGCAGCTTAGCAATTAGGACAGGGGAAGCTTTCTTT; CDR3 protein: CASSLAIRTGEAFF
clone size: -; J gene: TRBJ2-1; D gene: TRBD2; V gene: TRBV6-1; CDR3 DNA: TGTGCCAGCAGTGAAGCGGCTAGCGGGGGGGCCGTTGAGCAGTTCTTC; CDR3 protein: CASSEAASGGAVEQFF